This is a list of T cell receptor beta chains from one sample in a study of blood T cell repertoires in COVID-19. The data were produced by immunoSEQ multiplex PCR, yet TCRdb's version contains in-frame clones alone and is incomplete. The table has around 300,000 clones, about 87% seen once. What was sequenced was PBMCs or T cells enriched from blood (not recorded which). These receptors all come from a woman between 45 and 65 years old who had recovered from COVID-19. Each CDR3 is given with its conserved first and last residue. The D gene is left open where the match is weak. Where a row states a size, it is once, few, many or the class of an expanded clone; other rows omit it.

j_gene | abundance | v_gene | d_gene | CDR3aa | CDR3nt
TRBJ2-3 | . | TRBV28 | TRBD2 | CASHHPSSGSLDTQYF | TGTGCCAGCCATCACCCATCTAGCGGGAGCTTAGATACGCAGTATTTT
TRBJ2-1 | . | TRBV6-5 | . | CASSYEVLPGNEQFF | TGTGCCAGCAGTTACGAGGTGCTCCCCGGCAATGAGCAGTTCTTC
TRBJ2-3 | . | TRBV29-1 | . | CSARGSPGFADTQYF | TGCAGCGCACGAGGCTCCCCGGGGTTCGCAGATACGCAGTATTTT
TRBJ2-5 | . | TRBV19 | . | CASSPDKGETQYF | TGTGCCAGTAGTCCAGACAAGGGGGAGACCCAGTACTTC
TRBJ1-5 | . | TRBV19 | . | CASFQANQPQHF | TGTGCCAGTTTTCAGGCTAATCAGCCCCAGCATTTT
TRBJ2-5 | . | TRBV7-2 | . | CASSLGLTNQETQYF | TGTGCCAGCAGCTTAGGCCTGACTAATCAAGAGACCCAGTACTTC
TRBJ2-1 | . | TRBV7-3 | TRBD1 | CASSLGGSPGTGGLSNEQFF | TGTGCCAGCAGCTTGGGCGGGAGTCCCGGGACAGGGGGCTTGAGCAATGAGCAGTTCTTC
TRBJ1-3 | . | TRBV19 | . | CASRDRPDSGNTIYF | TGTGCCAGTAGAGACAGGCCAGACTCTGGAAACACCATATATTTT
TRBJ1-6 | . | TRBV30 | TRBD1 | CAWKGQPNSPLHF | TGTGCCTGGAAGGGACAGCCTAATTCACCCCTCCACTTT
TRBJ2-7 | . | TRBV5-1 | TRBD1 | CASSPGTGVSYEQYF | TGCGCCAGCAGCCCAGGGACAGGGGTTTCCTACGAGCAGTACTTC
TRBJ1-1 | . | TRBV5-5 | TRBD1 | CASTLGTGGAEAFF | TGTGCCAGCACCTTGGGGACAGGGGGTGCTGAAGCTTTCTTT
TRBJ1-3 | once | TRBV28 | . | CASSLWTTGNTIYF | TGTGCCAGCAGTTTATGGACAACGGGAAACACCATATATTTT
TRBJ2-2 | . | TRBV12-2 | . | CASRPTSKTGELFF | TGTGCAAGTCGCCCGACTAGTAAAACCGGGGAGCTGTTTTTT
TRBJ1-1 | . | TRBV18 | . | CASLSQGGRTEAFF | TGTGCCAGCCTAAGTCAAGGGGGAAGAACTGAAGCTTTCTTT
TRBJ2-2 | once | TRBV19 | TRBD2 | CASSRTSGANTGELFF | TGTGCCAGTAGCCGGACTAGCGGGGCTAACACCGGGGAGCTGTTTTTT
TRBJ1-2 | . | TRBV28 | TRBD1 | CASSLQGAGYTF | TGTGCCAGCAGTCTACAGGGGGCAGGCTACACCTTC
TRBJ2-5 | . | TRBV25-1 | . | CASSESWDKETQYF | TGTGCCAGCAGTGAGAGTTGGGACAAGGAGACCCAGTACTTC
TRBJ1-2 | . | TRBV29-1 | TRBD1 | CSGLQGADGYTF | TGCAGCGGCCTACAGGGGGCAGATGGCTACACCTTC
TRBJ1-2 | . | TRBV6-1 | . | CASSEHPGGSYGYTF | TGTGCCAGCAGTGAACACCCCGGGGGTTCCTATGGCTACACCTTC
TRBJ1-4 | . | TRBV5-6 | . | CASSLAPQAKLFF | TGTGCCAGCAGCTTGGCTCCCCAAGCCAAACTGTTTTTT
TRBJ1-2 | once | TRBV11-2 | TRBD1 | CASSFGTGANYGYTF | TGTGCCAGCAGCTTCGGGACAGGGGCTAACTATGGCTACACCTTC
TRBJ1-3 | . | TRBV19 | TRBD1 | CASTLPGQGRSGNTIYF | TGTGCCAGTACCCTACCGGGACAGGGTCGCTCTGGAAACACCATATATTTT
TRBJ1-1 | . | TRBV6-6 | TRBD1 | CASSSDRVLRDTEAFF | TGTGCCAGCAGTTCAGACAGGGTGTTAAGGGACACTGAAGCTTTCTTT
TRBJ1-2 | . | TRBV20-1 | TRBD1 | CSARRGHGYTF | TGCAGTGCTAGAAGGGGGCATGGCTACACCTTC
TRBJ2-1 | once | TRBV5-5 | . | CASSFLLVSEQFF | TGTGCCAGCAGCTTTCTTTTAGTGAGTGAGCAGTTCTTC
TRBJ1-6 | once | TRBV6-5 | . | CASILRDTNSPLHF | TGTGCCAGCATTCTCCGGGACACAAATTCACCCCTCCACTTT
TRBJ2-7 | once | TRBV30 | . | CAWTTGRQPYEQYF | TGTGCCTGGACTACAGGGAGACAGCCCTACGAGCAGTACTTC
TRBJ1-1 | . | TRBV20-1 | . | CGVRGNTEAFF | TGCGGCGTAAGGGGGAACACTGAAGCTTTCTTT
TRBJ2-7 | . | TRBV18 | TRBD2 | CASNSGTSGAYEQYF | TGTGCCAGCAATAGTGGGACTAGCGGGGCCTACGAGCAGTACTTC
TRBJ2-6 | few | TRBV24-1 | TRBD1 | CATSDRRRTGDGANVLTF | TGTGCCACCAGTGACCGCCGTAGGACAGGGGATGGGGCCAACGTCCTGACTTTC
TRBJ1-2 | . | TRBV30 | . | CAWSPFGGRGYTF | TGTGCCTGGAGCCCCTTCGGGGGAAGGGGCTACACCTTC
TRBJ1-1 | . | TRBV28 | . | CASSLRLTRTEAFF | TGTGCCAGCAGTCTCCGATTAACGAGGACTGAAGCTTTCTTT
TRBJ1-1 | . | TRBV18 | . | CASSPAGGAGTEAFF | TGTGCCAGCTCACCAGCGGGGGGGGCCGGAACTGAAGCTTTCTTT
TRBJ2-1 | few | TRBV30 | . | CAWSPTQNEQFF | TGTGCCTGGAGCCCGACTCAGAATGAGCAGTTCTTC
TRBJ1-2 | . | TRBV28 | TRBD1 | CASSPTGSRGYTF | TGTGCCAGCAGTCCGACAGGGTCGAGGGGCTACACCTTC
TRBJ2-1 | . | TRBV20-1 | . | CSASGHPNEQFF | TGCAGTGCTAGTGGACACCCCAATGAGCAGTTCTTC
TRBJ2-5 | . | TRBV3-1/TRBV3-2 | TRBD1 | CASSPPDRGYQETQYF | TGTGCCAGCAGCCCCCCGGACAGGGGGTACCAAGAGACCCAGTACTTC
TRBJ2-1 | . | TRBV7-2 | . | CASSPSQLQFF | TGTGCCAGCAGCCCCTCCCAGTTGCAGTTCTTC
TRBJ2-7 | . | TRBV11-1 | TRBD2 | CASSLGTSGSYEQYF | TGTGCCAGCAGCTTAGGGACTAGCGGTTCCTACGAGCAGTACTTC
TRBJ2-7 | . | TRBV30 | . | CAWGRQSYEQYF | TGTGCCTGGGGAAGACAGTCCTACGAGCAGTACTTC
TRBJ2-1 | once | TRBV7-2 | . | CASSIWSSYNEQFF | TGTGCCAGCAGTATATGGAGCTCCTACAATGAGCAGTTCTTC
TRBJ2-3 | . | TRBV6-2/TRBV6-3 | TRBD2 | CASSTNPGLADTDTQYF | TGTGCCAGCAGCACCAACCCGGGACTAGCGGACACAGATACGCAGTATTTT
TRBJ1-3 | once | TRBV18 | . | CASSLSPPSSGNTIYF | TGTGCCAGCTCACTGTCCCCACCTAGCTCTGGAAACACCATATATTTT
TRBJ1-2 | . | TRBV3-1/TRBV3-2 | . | CASSQGRGGYGYTF | TGTGCCAGCAGCCAAGGGAGGGGAGGCTATGGCTACACCTTC